This is a list of T cell receptor beta chains from one sample in a study of T cells in Graves' hyperthyroidism and ophthalmopathy. TCRdb used MiXCR to reprocess the multiplex PCR reads, holding one entry per CDR3 protein. The table includes hundreds of thousands of distinct CDR3 sequences, just under 20% detected once. Specimen: blood. These receptors all stem from a man in his forties with Graves' ophthalmopathy. The CDR3 runs from the conserved cysteine through the conserved F or W. Each record gives: CDR3 length, V gene, J gene, D gene, clone size, CDR3 DNA, CDR3 protein. A D gene is named only where the DNA matches it firmly. Size values are once, few and many counts, or a class for expanded clones, and some rows have none.

CDR3 length: 13; V gene: TRBV7-9; J gene: TRBJ1-2; D gene: -; clone size: few; CDR3 DNA: TGTGCCAGCAGCTTAGGGTGGAGGTATGGCTACACCTTC; CDR3 protein: CASSLGWRYGYTF
CDR3 length: 14; V gene: TRBV12-3/TRBV12-4; J gene: TRBJ2-7; D gene: -; clone size: many; CDR3 DNA: TGTGCCAGCAGTGACAGTGGCCTTAACTACGAGCAGTACTTC; CDR3 protein: CASSDSGLNYEQYF
CDR3 length: 14; V gene: TRBV6-1; J gene: TRBJ1-2; D gene: TRBD1; clone size: few; CDR3 DNA: TGTGCCAGCAGTTCTCCCGGGACAGACTATGGCTACACCTTC; CDR3 protein: CASSSPGTDYGYTF
CDR3 length: 16; V gene: TRBV7-2; J gene: TRBJ2-1; D gene: TRBD2; clone size: many; CDR3 DNA: TGTGCCAGCAGCATAGCTATCGGCGGGAGGGCCGGTGAGCAGTTCTTC; CDR3 protein: CASSIAIGGRAGEQFF
CDR3 length: 12; V gene: TRBV29-1; J gene: TRBJ1-2; D gene: TRBD1; clone size: -; CDR3 DNA: TGCAGCGCTGACAGGGATAACTATGGCTACACCTTC; CDR3 protein: CSADRDNYGYTF
CDR3 length: 13; V gene: TRBV5-1; J gene: TRBJ2-6; D gene: -; clone size: -; CDR3 DNA: TGCGCCAGCAGGGGAGCTGGGGCCAACGTCCTGACTTTC; CDR3 protein: CASRGAGANVLTF
CDR3 length: 16; V gene: TRBV7-2; J gene: TRBJ1-4; D gene: -; clone size: -; CDR3 DNA: TGCGCCAGCAGCCAAGATGGGGTTGCAACTAATGAAAAACTGTTTTTT; CDR3 protein: CASSQDGVATNEKLFF
CDR3 length: 16; V gene: TRBV12-5; J gene: TRBJ2-1; D gene: TRBD2; clone size: many; CDR3 DNA: TGTGCTAGTGGTTTGGTATCGGCGGGAGGGCCTAATGAGCAGTTCTTC; CDR3 protein: CASGLVSAGGPNEQFF
CDR3 length: 15; V gene: TRBV6-2/TRBV6-3; J gene: TRBJ2-5; D gene: TRBD2; clone size: few; CDR3 DNA: TGTGCCAGCAGTTATTCGACTAGCGGCCAAGAGACCCAGTACTTC; CDR3 protein: CASSYSTSGQETQYF
CDR3 length: 16; V gene: TRBV5-4; J gene: TRBJ2-5; D gene: -; clone size: few; CDR3 DNA: TGTGCCAGCAGCTGGGGGGGCCGCTTGGGAGGAGAGACCCAGTACTTC; CDR3 protein: CASSWGGRLGGETQYF
CDR3 length: 18; V gene: TRBV7-2; J gene: TRBJ2-4; D gene: TRBD2; clone size: few; CDR3 DNA: TGTGCCAGCAGCCTAGAAGGGACTAGCATATTAGCCAAAAACATTCAGTACTTC; CDR3 protein: CASSLEGTSILAKNIQYF
CDR3 length: 13; V gene: TRBV28; J gene: TRBJ2-3; D gene: -; clone size: many; CDR3 DNA: TGTGCCAGCAGTTCCTCTAGCGCACATACGCAGTATTTT; CDR3 protein: CASSSSSAHTQYF
CDR3 length: 14; V gene: TRBV30; J gene: TRBJ1-2; D gene: -; clone size: -; CDR3 DNA: TGTGCCTGGGGTCCCAGCGCGTCTAACTATGGCTACACCTTC; CDR3 protein: CAWGPSASNYGYTF
CDR3 length: 14; V gene: TRBV6-1; J gene: TRBJ2-2; D gene: -; clone size: -; CDR3 DNA: TGTGCCAGCAAGTCAGGGCAGAACACCGGGGAGCTGTTTTTT; CDR3 protein: CASKSGQNTGELFF
CDR3 length: 17; V gene: TRBV29-1; J gene: TRBJ2-3; D gene: TRBD1; clone size: -; CDR3 DNA: TGCAGCGTTGACGGATCCGGGACAGGGGGCGGGTCAGATACGCAGTATTTT; CDR3 protein: CSVDGSGTGGGSDTQYF
CDR3 length: 16; V gene: TRBV9; J gene: TRBJ2-5; D gene: TRBD2; clone size: few; CDR3 DNA: TGTGCCAGCAGCCCTGTAGCGGGAGGCCCTGGAGAGACCCAGTACTTC; CDR3 protein: CASSPVAGGPGETQYF
CDR3 length: 13; V gene: TRBV7-3; J gene: TRBJ2-2; D gene: TRBD2; clone size: -; CDR3 DNA: TGTGCCAGCAGCACTAGCGGCGTCGGGGAGCTGTTTTTT; CDR3 protein: CASSTSGVGELFF
CDR3 length: 14; V gene: TRBV15; J gene: TRBJ2-3; D gene: TRBD1; clone size: -; CDR3 DNA: TGTGCCACCAGCGGGACAGGGAGCACAGATACGCAGTATTTT; CDR3 protein: CATSGTGSTDTQYF
CDR3 length: 15; V gene: TRBV12-3/TRBV12-4; J gene: TRBJ2-5; D gene: TRBD1; clone size: many; CDR3 DNA: TGTGCCAGCAGTTTCACCGGACAGGGGATAGAGACCCAGTACTTC; CDR3 protein: CASSFTGQGIETQYF
CDR3 length: 16; V gene: TRBV18; J gene: TRBJ2-5; D gene: -; clone size: -; CDR3 DNA: TGTGCCAGCTCACCAGGGAAGGGCCGCGGAGAAGAGACCCAGTACTTC; CDR3 protein: CASSPGKGRGEETQYF
CDR3 length: 14; V gene: TRBV18; J gene: TRBJ1-3; D gene: TRBD1; clone size: few; CDR3 DNA: TGTGCCAGCACTACCGGGACAGGGGTAAACACCATATATTTT; CDR3 protein: CASTTGTGVNTIYF
CDR3 length: 13; V gene: TRBV28; J gene: TRBJ2-7; D gene: -; clone size: many; CDR3 DNA: TGTGCCAGCAACATAGAGCCCAGAGGCGAGCAGTACTTC; CDR3 protein: CASNIEPRGEQYF
CDR3 length: 15; V gene: TRBV6-1; J gene: TRBJ2-7; D gene: -; clone size: few; CDR3 DNA: TGTGCCAGCAGACCTGGGGGGGGCCTCTCCTACGAGCAGTACTTC; CDR3 protein: CASRPGGGLSYEQYF
CDR3 length: 13; V gene: TRBV7-9; J gene: TRBJ2-3; D gene: TRBD1; clone size: many; CDR3 DNA: TGTGCCAGCAGCTTGACAGGGCCAGATACGCAGTATTTT; CDR3 protein: CASSLTGPDTQYF
CDR3 length: 14; V gene: TRBV19; J gene: TRBJ2-3; D gene: -; clone size: -; CDR3 DNA: TGTGCCAGTAGTATCGCCAGCCTCACAGATACGCAGTATTTT; CDR3 protein: CASSIASLTDTQYF
CDR3 length: 17; V gene: TRBV18; J gene: TRBJ1-5; D gene: TRBD1; clone size: -; CDR3 DNA: TGTGCCAGCTCCCCAAGGCCGGGACAGGGGAGTTATCAGCCCCAGCATTTT; CDR3 protein: CASSPRPGQGSYQPQHF
CDR3 length: 11; V gene: TRBV20-1; J gene: TRBJ2-1; D gene: -; clone size: many; CDR3 DNA: TGCAGTGCTAGCAGAGGGGATGAGCAGTTCTTC; CDR3 protein: CSASRGDEQFF
CDR3 length: 14; V gene: TRBV28; J gene: TRBJ2-7; D gene: -; clone size: many; CDR3 DNA: TGTGCCAGCAGTTTCGGCGGAGGGTTCAACGAGCAGTACTTC; CDR3 protein: CASSFGGGFNEQYF
CDR3 length: 13; V gene: TRBV6-5; J gene: TRBJ2-7; D gene: -; clone size: many; CDR3 DNA: TGTGCCAGCAGTTACAGGCAGGGCGGCGAGCAGTACTTC; CDR3 protein: CASSYRQGGEQYF
CDR3 length: 15; V gene: TRBV6-1; J gene: TRBJ1-5; D gene: -; clone size: few; CDR3 DNA: TGTGCCAGCAGGACCTGGGCATATGGCAATCAGCCCCAGCATTTT; CDR3 protein: CASRTWAYGNQPQHF
CDR3 length: 16; V gene: TRBV3-1; J gene: TRBJ1-2; D gene: -; clone size: -; CDR3 DNA: TGTGCCAGCAGCCAAGTTTTCCGACAGAAGGACTATGGCTACACCTTC; CDR3 protein: CASSQVFRQKDYGYTF
CDR3 length: 14; V gene: TRBV20-1; J gene: TRBJ1-4; D gene: -; clone size: -; CDR3 DNA: TGCAGTGCTAGCGAGGACGGTTTTAATGAAAAACTGTTTTTT; CDR3 protein: CSASEDGFNEKLFF
CDR3 length: 15; V gene: TRBV13; J gene: TRBJ2-3; D gene: -; clone size: -; CDR3 DNA: TGTGCCAGCAGCTTAGTGGGGGGCGCGACAGATACGCAGTATTTT; CDR3 protein: CASSLVGGATDTQYF
CDR3 length: 15; V gene: TRBV3-1; J gene: TRBJ2-3; D gene: -; clone size: many; CDR3 DNA: TGTGCCAGCAGCCAAGAAAGTTACGGGCCAGATACGCAGTATTTT; CDR3 protein: CASSQESYGPDTQYF
CDR3 length: 15; V gene: TRBV5-1; J gene: TRBJ2-3; D gene: -; clone size: -; CDR3 DNA: TGCGCCAGCAGCTTGGCCGGGACCGCCACAGATACGCAGTATTTT; CDR3 protein: CASSLAGTATDTQYF
CDR3 length: 16; V gene: TRBV18; J gene: TRBJ2-3; D gene: TRBD2; clone size: -; CDR3 DNA: TGTTCCAGCTCACGGGGTAGCGGGAGCTACACAGATACGCAGTATTTT; CDR3 protein: CSSSRGSGSYTDTQYF
CDR3 length: 15; V gene: TRBV7-2; J gene: TRBJ2-1; D gene: TRBD1; clone size: many; CDR3 DNA: TGTGCCAGCAGCCTACGGGACAGGGGCTCGAATGAGCAGTTCTTC; CDR3 protein: CASSLRDRGSNEQFF
CDR3 length: 13; V gene: TRBV7-6; J gene: TRBJ2-7; D gene: -; clone size: many; CDR3 DNA: TGTGCCAGCAGCTCAACCGGGAGCCTCGAGCAGTACTTC; CDR3 protein: CASSSTGSLEQYF
CDR3 length: 12; V gene: TRBV29-1; J gene: TRBJ1-2; D gene: TRBD1; clone size: -; CDR3 DNA: TGCAGCGCCGAAACAGGGGACTATGGCTACACCTTC; CDR3 protein: CSAETGDYGYTF
CDR3 length: 14; V gene: TRBV7-9; J gene: TRBJ2-3; D gene: -; clone size: many; CDR3 DNA: TGTGCCAGCGGATTCACAGGGAGAACAGATACGCAGTATTTT; CDR3 protein: CASGFTGRTDTQYF
CDR3 length: 13; V gene: TRBV6-5; J gene: TRBJ1-1; D gene: -; clone size: -; CDR3 DNA: TGTGCCAGCAGCCCCTTCGTTAACACTGAAGCTTTCTTT; CDR3 protein: CASSPFVNTEAFF
CDR3 length: 13; V gene: TRBV11-2; J gene: TRBJ2-7; D gene: -; clone size: many; CDR3 DNA: TGTGCCAGCAGCTTATCGGGTGGGAACGAGCAGTACTTC; CDR3 protein: CASSLSGGNEQYF
CDR3 length: 16; V gene: TRBV6-2/TRBV6-3; J gene: TRBJ2-7; D gene: -; clone size: few; CDR3 DNA: TGTGCCAGCAGTTACCCTTTTGTGCGGACTACCTACGAGCAGTACTTC; CDR3 protein: CASSYPFVRTTYEQYF
CDR3 length: 16; V gene: TRBV3-1; J gene: TRBJ2-7; D gene: TRBD1; clone size: many; CDR3 DNA: TGTGCCAGCAGCCATTCCCCACAGGGGGCCTCCTACGAGCAGTACTTC; CDR3 protein: CASSHSPQGASYEQYF
CDR3 length: 13; V gene: TRBV4-1; J gene: TRBJ2-7; D gene: -; clone size: many; CDR3 DNA: TGCGCCAGCAGCCAAGATCTCTGGGTCGAGCAGTACTTC; CDR3 protein: CASSQDLWVEQYF
CDR3 length: 14; V gene: TRBV29-1; J gene: TRBJ2-1; D gene: TRBD1; clone size: many; CDR3 DNA: TGCAGCGTTGAGCGGACAGGGAGGTACAATGAGCAGTTCTTC; CDR3 protein: CSVERTGRYNEQFF
CDR3 length: 16; V gene: TRBV3-1; J gene: TRBJ2-2; D gene: TRBD2; clone size: many; CDR3 DNA: TGTGCCAGCAGACCGCCGGGACTAGCGGGAACCGGGGAGCTGTTTTTT; CDR3 protein: CASRPPGLAGTGELFF
CDR3 length: 15; V gene: TRBV28; J gene: TRBJ2-7; D gene: -; clone size: few; CDR3 DNA: TGTGCCAGCAGTCCTCTGCCGGGAGCGATAGGCGAGCAGTACTTC; CDR3 protein: CASSPLPGAIGEQYF
CDR3 length: 15; V gene: TRBV9; J gene: TRBJ2-5; D gene: TRBD1; clone size: -; CDR3 DNA: TGTGCCAGCAGCGCAACCGGGACAGACAAAGAGACCCAGTACTTC; CDR3 protein: CASSATGTDKETQYF
CDR3 length: 15; V gene: TRBV7-2; J gene: TRBJ2-5; D gene: -; clone size: -; CDR3 DNA: TGTGCCAGCAGCCCCCAAAGCGGGCTCCAAGAGACCCAGTACTTC; CDR3 protein: CASSPQSGLQETQYF
CDR3 length: 13; V gene: TRBV25-1; J gene: TRBJ1-3; D gene: -; clone size: -; CDR3 DNA: TGTGCCAGCAGTTTAGGGGATGGAAACACCATATATTTT; CDR3 protein: CASSLGDGNTIYF
CDR3 length: 16; V gene: TRBV10-2; J gene: TRBJ2-3; D gene: TRBD2; clone size: few; CDR3 DNA: TGCGCCAGCAGTGAGTTTGGACTAGGAAAAACAGATACGCAGTATTTT; CDR3 protein: CASSEFGLGKTDTQYF
CDR3 length: 15; V gene: TRBV6-1; J gene: TRBJ2-1; D gene: -; clone size: -; CDR3 DNA: TGTGCCAGCTGGGCAGGGGATGGGTCCTACAATGAGCAGTTCTTC; CDR3 protein: CASWAGDGSYNEQFF
CDR3 length: 13; V gene: TRBV2; J gene: TRBJ2-5; D gene: -; clone size: many; CDR3 DNA: TGTGCCAGCACCCTACTAGGTGCCGAGACCCAGTACTTC; CDR3 protein: CASTLLGAETQYF
CDR3 length: 16; V gene: TRBV28; J gene: TRBJ2-2; D gene: -; clone size: -; CDR3 DNA: TGTGCCAGCAGTTCCTACCCAATGATCGACACCGGGGAGCTGTTTTTT; CDR3 protein: CASSSYPMIDTGELFF